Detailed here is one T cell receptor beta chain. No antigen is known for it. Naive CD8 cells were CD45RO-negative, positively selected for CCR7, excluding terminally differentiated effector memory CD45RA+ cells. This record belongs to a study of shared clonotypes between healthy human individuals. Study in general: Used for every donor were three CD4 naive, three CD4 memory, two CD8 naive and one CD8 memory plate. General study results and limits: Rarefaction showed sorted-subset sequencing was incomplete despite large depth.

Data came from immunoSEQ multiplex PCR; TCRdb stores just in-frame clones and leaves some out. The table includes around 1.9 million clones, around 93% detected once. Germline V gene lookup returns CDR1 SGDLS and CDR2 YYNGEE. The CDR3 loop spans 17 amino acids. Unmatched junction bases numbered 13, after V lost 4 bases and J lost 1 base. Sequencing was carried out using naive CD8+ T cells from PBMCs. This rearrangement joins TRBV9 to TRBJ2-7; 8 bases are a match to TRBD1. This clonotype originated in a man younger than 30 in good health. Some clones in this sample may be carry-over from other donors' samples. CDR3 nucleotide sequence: TGTGCCAGCAGCCTACATCAGGGGGCCCCACTATCCTACGAGCAGTACTTC. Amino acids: CASSLHQGAPLSYEQYF.